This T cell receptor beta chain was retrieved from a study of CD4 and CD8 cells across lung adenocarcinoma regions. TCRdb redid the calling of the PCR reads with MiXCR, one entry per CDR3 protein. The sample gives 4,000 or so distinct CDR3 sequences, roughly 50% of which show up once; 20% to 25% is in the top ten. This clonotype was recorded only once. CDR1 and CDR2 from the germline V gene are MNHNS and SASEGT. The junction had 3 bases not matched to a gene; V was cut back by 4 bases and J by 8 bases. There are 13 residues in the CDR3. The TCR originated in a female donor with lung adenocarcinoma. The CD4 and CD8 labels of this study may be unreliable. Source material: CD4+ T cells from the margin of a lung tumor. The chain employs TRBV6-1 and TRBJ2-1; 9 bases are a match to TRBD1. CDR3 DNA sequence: TGTGCCAGCAGTGGACAGGGGGGGGATGAGCAGTTCTTC. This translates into CASSGQGGDEQFF.